These T cell receptor beta chains were read from a single sample in a study of blood T cell repertoires in COVID-19. Measured with immunoSEQ multiplex PCR; TCRdb has only the in-frame clones, and not every one. Of just over 60,000 clones in the sample, about three quarters were seen once. Sequencing was done on a sample of peripheral blood. The receptors here all came from a man younger than 40 with COVID-19, enrolled during active disease. Both conserved end residues are part of each CDR3. The D gene is left open where the match is weak. The listing skips clone size in some rows; elsewhere it reads once, few, many or a size class.

V: TRBV29-1
J: TRBJ2-7
size: .
D: .
DNA: TGCAGCGTTGCCATTGACGAGCAGTACTTC
CDR3: CSVAIDEQYF

V: TRBV30
J: TRBJ1-6
size: few
D: .
DNA: TGTGCCTGGAGCAGAGCGTCTTATAATTCACCCCTCCACTTT
CDR3: CAWSRASYNSPLHF

V: TRBV9
J: TRBJ2-3
size: .
D: TRBD1
DNA: TGTGCCAGCAGCGTGACTGGGACAGGGGGGACAGATACGCAGTATTTT
CDR3: CASSVTGTGGTDTQYF

V: TRBV3-1/TRBV3-2
J: TRBJ2-5
size: .
D: TRBD2
DNA: TGTGCCAGCAGCCAAGGGCTAGCGGGGGGCCAAGAGACCCAGTACTTC
CDR3: CASSQGLAGGQETQYF

V: TRBV5-4
J: TRBJ2-3
size: .
D: .
DNA: TGTGCCAGCAGCTCGGGACTCCGAGCCGGCACAGATACGCAGTATTTT
CDR3: CASSSGLRAGTDTQYF

V: TRBV3-1/TRBV3-2
J: TRBJ2-7
size: few
D: .
DNA: TGTGCCAGCAGCCCCCCGAGGGGGACCTTCTACGAGCAGTACTTC
CDR3: CASSPPRGTFYEQYF

V: TRBV6-2/TRBV6-3
J: TRBJ2-5
size: .
D: TRBD1
DNA: TGTGCCAGCAGTTACGGACAGGGGGAACCCCAAGAGACCCAGTACTTC
CDR3: CASSYGQGEPQETQYF

V: TRBV28
J: TRBJ1-5
size: .
D: TRBD1
DNA: TGTGCCAGCGGCGCGGGGACAGGAGGCCGTGGTCAGCCCCAGCATTTT
CDR3: CASGAGTGGRGQPQHF

V: TRBV4-2
J: TRBJ1-5
size: .
D: .
DNA: TGTGCCAGCAGCCAAGGATTCGGGCAGGGAACTCCGAATCAGCCCCAGCATTTT
CDR3: CASSQGFGQGTPNQPQHF

V: TRBV5-1
J: TRBJ2-7
size: .
D: .
DNA: TGCGCCAGCAGCTTTGGACAGAGAGGCTACGAGCAGTACTTC
CDR3: CASSFGQRGYEQYF

V: TRBV27
J: TRBJ1-1
size: .
D: .
DNA: TGTGCCAGCAGTTTATCATGGTCCCCAGGAGGTGAAGCTTTCTTT
CDR3: CASSLSWSPGGEAFF

V: TRBV1
J: TRBJ2-3
size: .
D: .
DNA: TGCACCAGCAGCCAAGAGGGACTAGCGGGAAACACAGATACGCAGTATTTT
CDR3: CTSSQEGLAGNTDTQYF

V: TRBV5-8
J: TRBJ2-7
size: few
D: TRBD1
DNA: TGTGCCAGCAGCTTGTGGGACAGGGCATACGAGCAGTACTTC
CDR3: CASSLWDRAYEQYF

V: TRBV7-2
J: TRBJ2-4
size: .
D: .
DNA: TGTGCCAGCAGCTTAAGAGGAACGGTTCAGATAGCCAAAAACATTCAGTACTTC
CDR3: CASSLRGTVQIAKNIQYF

V: TRBV14
J: TRBJ2-1
size: few
D: TRBD2
DNA: TGTGCCAGCAGCCACCGAGGCCTAGCGGGAGGTAATGAGCAGTTCTTC
CDR3: CASSHRGLAGGNEQFF

V: TRBV6-6
J: TRBJ1-1
size: .
D: .
DNA: TGTGCCAGCAGTGAGCTCGAAGCTTTCTTT
CDR3: CASSELEAFF

V: TRBV18
J: TRBJ1-1
size: .
D: .
DNA: TGTGCCAGCTCACCAAATCAACCTGGGGGGACTGAAGCTTTCTTT
CDR3: CASSPNQPGGTEAFF

V: TRBV3-1/TRBV3-2
J: TRBJ2-7
size: .
D: TRBD1
DNA: TGTGCCAGCAGCCCAACAGGGGGATACGAGCAGTACTTC
CDR3: CASSPTGGYEQYF

V: TRBV28
J: TRBJ2-5
size: once
D: TRBD2
DNA: TGTGCCAGCAGTTCCCCGACTAGCGGGGGTCAGAAGACCCAGTACTTC
CDR3: CASSSPTSGGQKTQYF

V: TRBV3-1/TRBV3-2
J: TRBJ2-5
size: .
D: TRBD1
DNA: TGTGCCAGCAGCTTCCCATCAGGGGGCGAGGAGACCCAGTACTTC
CDR3: CASSFPSGGEETQYF

V: TRBV9
J: TRBJ2-7
size: few
D: .
DNA: TGTGCCAGCAGCGTAGGGGAGGGGGCCTACGAGCAGTACTTC
CDR3: CASSVGEGAYEQYF

V: TRBV30
J: TRBJ2-7
size: .
D: .
DNA: TGTGCCTGGAGTGCCCGGGGCTACGAGCAGTACTTC
CDR3: CAWSARGYEQYF

V: TRBV5-1
J: TRBJ2-7
size: once
D: .
DNA: TGCGCCAGCAGCCCGGACGGGACTTCCACCTACGAGCAGTACTTC
CDR3: CASSPDGTSTYEQYF

V: TRBV4-1
J: TRBJ1-2
size: .
D: .
DNA: TGCGCCAGCAGCCAAGATAGGGAGTACGGCTACACCTTC
CDR3: CASSQDREYGYTF

V: TRBV14
J: TRBJ2-5
size: .
D: TRBD2
DNA: TGTGCCAGCAGCCAACCTAGCGGGGGTTTGGAGACCCAGTACTTC
CDR3: CASSQPSGGLETQYF

V: TRBV30
J: TRBJ1-3
size: .
D: TRBD1
DNA: TGTGCCTGGAGTCCGACAGGGACCTCTGGAAACACCATATATTTT
CDR3: CAWSPTGTSGNTIYF

V: TRBV11-3
J: TRBJ2-2
size: .
D: .
DNA: TGTGCCAGCAGCTTAGCCCACAACGGGGAGCTGTTTTTT
CDR3: CASSLAHNGELFF

V: TRBV7-9
J: TRBJ2-1
size: .
D: TRBD2
DNA: TGTGCCAGCAGCTCCCTCCTAGCGGGAGTTTCCTACAATGAGCAGTTCTTC
CDR3: CASSSLLAGVSYNEQFF

V: TRBV30
J: TRBJ2-5
size: .
D: TRBD2
DNA: TGTGCCTGGGGTGCCACTGGGACTAGCAAAGAGACCCAGTACTTC
CDR3: CAWGATGTSKETQYF

V: TRBV6-5
J: TRBJ1-2
size: .
D: .
DNA: TGTGCCAGCAGGTCAACTAACTATGGCTACACCTTC
CDR3: CASRSTNYGYTF

V: TRBV7-9
J: TRBJ1-3
size: .
D: TRBD1
DNA: TGTGCCAGCAGCTGGGGACAGGGGGGTTCTGGAAACACCATATATTTT
CDR3: CASSWGQGGSGNTIYF

V: TRBV4-1
J: TRBJ2-4
size: .
D: TRBD1
DNA: TGCGCCAGCAGCCAAACTCGACAGGGAAAGGAGACCAAAAACATTCAGTACTTC
CDR3: CASSQTRQGKETKNIQYF

V: TRBV9
J: TRBJ2-3
size: .
D: TRBD2
DNA: TGTGCCAGCAGCGGCCTGACTAGCGGGGGGAACACAGATACGCAGTATTTT
CDR3: CASSGLTSGGNTDTQYF

V: TRBV5-1
J: TRBJ2-6
size: .
D: .
DNA: TGCGCCAGCAGCTTGGCCGGTCACTCTGGGGCCAACGTCCTGACTTTC
CDR3: CASSLAGHSGANVLTF

V: TRBV6-2/TRBV6-3
J: TRBJ2-3
size: .
D: .
DNA: TGTGCCAGCAGTTACTCGCGACTGAGAGAGGATCCCACAGATACGCAGTATTTT
CDR3: CASSYSRLREDPTDTQYF

V: TRBV9
J: TRBJ2-6
size: once
D: .
DNA: TGTGCCAGCAGCGTGAGAGTCTCTGGGGCCAACGTCCTGACTTTC
CDR3: CASSVRVSGANVLTF

V: TRBV9
J: TRBJ2-1
size: .
D: .
DNA: TGTGCCAGCAGCTTCCGGGACTTCTACTACAATGAGCAGTTCTTC
CDR3: CASSFRDFYYNEQFF

V: TRBV5-6
J: TRBJ2-7
size: .
D: TRBD2
DNA: TGTGCCAGCAGCTTGGAAGGCGGGGGGGGCATCTCCTACGAGCAGTACTTC
CDR3: CASSLEGGGGISYEQYF

V: TRBV5-5
J: TRBJ2-1
size: .
D: .
DNA: TGTGCCAGCAGCTTGGCCGTCGTGAGGGCGATGAATGAGCAGTTCTTC
CDR3: CASSLAVVRAMNEQFF

V: TRBV6-2/TRBV6-3
J: TRBJ1-1
size: .
D: .
DNA: TGTGCCAGCAGTTACGGCCCCACTGAAGCTTTCTTT
CDR3: CASSYGPTEAFF

V: TRBV4-1
J: TRBJ2-2
size: .
D: TRBD2
DNA: TGCGCCAGCAGCCAAGCCCACCCGGGAGGGGACACCGGGGAGCTGTTTTTT
CDR3: CASSQAHPGGDTGELFF

V: TRBV7-9
J: TRBJ2-7
size: .
D: .
DNA: TGTGCCAGCAGCGCTGGGGGGGCGAACGAGCAGTACTTC
CDR3: CASSAGGANEQYF

V: TRBV28
J: TRBJ2-7
size: few
D: TRBD1
DNA: TGTGCCAGCACCCGGGACAGACCCTACGAGCAGTACTTC
CDR3: CASTRDRPYEQYF

V: TRBV11-3
J: TRBJ1-4
size: .
D: TRBD1
DNA: TGTGCCAGCAGCCTGAGGACAGGGTTCTTAGTTTCGGGAGAAAAACTGTTTTTT
CDR3: CASSLRTGFLVSGEKLFF

V: TRBV9
J: TRBJ2-5
size: .
D: TRBD2
DNA: TGTGCCAGCAGCCTCCAAAGCGGGAGGGTAGAGACCCAGTACTTC
CDR3: CASSLQSGRVETQYF

V: TRBV11-2
J: TRBJ2-5
size: .
D: .
DNA: TGTGCCAGCACCGTGGGCGTGGGGGGAGAGACCCAGTACTTC
CDR3: CASTVGVGGETQYF

V: TRBV4-1
J: TRBJ2-2
size: .
D: TRBD2
DNA: TGCGCCAGCAGCCAAGGTTGGGGCAGCGGGAGGTCTCTTACCCCCAGGGAGCTGTTTTTT
CDR3: CASSQGWGSGRSLTPRELFF

V: TRBV18
J: TRBJ2-1
size: .
D: TRBD2
DNA: TGTGCCAGCTCACTTCAGGCGGGAGCGAATAATGAGCAGTTCTTC
CDR3: CASSLQAGANNEQFF

V: TRBV5-1
J: TRBJ2-7
size: .
D: TRBD1
DNA: TGCGCCAGCAGTTCGGGACAGGAAGGGGCCGAGCAGTACTTC
CDR3: CASSSGQEGAEQYF

V: TRBV12-3/TRBV12-4
J: TRBJ2-1
size: .
D: .
DNA: TGTGCCAGCAGTTTATACAGGGCCAATGAGCAGTTCTTC
CDR3: CASSLYRANEQFF

V: TRBV6-2/TRBV6-3
J: TRBJ2-1
size: .
D: .
DNA: TGTGCCAGCAGCCACGGGGACTCCACCAATGAGCAGTTCTTC
CDR3: CASSHGDSTNEQFF

V: TRBV28
J: TRBJ1-5
size: once
D: .
DNA: TGTGCCAGCAGTTTAACAGGGAGCAATCAGCCCCAGCATTTT
CDR3: CASSLTGSNQPQHF

V: TRBV9
J: TRBJ1-3
size: .
D: TRBD1
DNA: TGTGCCAGCAGCCCGACAGGGTCTGGAAACACCATATATTTT
CDR3: CASSPTGSGNTIYF